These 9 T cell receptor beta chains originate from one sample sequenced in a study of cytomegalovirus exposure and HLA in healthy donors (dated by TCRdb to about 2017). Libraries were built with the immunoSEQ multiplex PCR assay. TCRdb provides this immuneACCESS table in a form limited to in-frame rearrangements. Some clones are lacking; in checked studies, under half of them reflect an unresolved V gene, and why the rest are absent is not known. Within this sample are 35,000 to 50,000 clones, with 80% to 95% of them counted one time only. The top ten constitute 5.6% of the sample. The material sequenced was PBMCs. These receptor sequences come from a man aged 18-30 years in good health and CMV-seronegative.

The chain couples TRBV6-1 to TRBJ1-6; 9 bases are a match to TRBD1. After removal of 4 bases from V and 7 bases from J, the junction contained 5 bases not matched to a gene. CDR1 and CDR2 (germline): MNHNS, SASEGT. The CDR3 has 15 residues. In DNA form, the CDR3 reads TGTGCCAGCAGTGCGCTACAGGGGGCGAATTCACCCCTCCACTTT. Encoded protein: CASSALQGANSPLHF.

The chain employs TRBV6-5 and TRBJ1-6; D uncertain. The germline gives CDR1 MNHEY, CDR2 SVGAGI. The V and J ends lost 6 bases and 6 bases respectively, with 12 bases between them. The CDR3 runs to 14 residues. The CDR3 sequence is CASSQETGNSPLHF. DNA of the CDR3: TGTGCCAGCAGCCAAGAGACGGGTAATTCACCCCTCCACTTT.

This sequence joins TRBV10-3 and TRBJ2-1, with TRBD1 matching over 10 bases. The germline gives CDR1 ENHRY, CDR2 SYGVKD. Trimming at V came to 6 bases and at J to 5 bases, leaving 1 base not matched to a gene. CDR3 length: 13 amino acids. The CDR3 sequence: CAISGQGDNEQFF. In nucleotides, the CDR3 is TGTGCCATCAGCGGACAGGGGGACAATGAGCAGTTCTTC.

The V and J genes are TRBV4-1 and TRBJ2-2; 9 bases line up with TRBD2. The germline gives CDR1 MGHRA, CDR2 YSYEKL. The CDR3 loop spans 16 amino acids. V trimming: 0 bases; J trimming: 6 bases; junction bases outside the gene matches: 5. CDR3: CASSQDRIAGAGELFF. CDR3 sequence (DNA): TGCGCCAGCAGCCAAGATAGAATAGCGGGAGCCGGGGAGCTGTTTTTT.

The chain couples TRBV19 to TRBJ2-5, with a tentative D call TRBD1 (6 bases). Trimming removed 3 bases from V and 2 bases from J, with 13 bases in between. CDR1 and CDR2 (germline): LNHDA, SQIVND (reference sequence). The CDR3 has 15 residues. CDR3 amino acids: CASSMLGHPQETQYF. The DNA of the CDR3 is TGTGCCAGTAGTATGTTGGGACATCCTCAAGAGACCCAGTACTTC.

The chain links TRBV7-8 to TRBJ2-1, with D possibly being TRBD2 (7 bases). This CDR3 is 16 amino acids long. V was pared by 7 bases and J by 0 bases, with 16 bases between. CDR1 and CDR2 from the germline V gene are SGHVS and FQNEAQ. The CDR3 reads CASTGASGSSYNEQFF. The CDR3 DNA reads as TGTGCCAGCACAGGGGCTAGCGGTAGCTCCTACAATGAGCAGTTCTTC.

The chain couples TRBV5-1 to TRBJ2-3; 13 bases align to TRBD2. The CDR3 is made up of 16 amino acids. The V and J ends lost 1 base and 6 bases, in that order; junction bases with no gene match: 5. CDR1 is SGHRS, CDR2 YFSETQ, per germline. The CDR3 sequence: CASSLTSGRAEDTQYF. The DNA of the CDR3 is TGCGCCAGCAGCTTGACTAGCGGGAGGGCCGAGGATACGCAGTATTTT.

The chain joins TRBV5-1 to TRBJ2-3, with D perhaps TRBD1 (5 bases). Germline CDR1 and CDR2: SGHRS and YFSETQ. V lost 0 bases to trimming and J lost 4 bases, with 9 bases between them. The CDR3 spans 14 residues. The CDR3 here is CASSLDQGSDTQYF. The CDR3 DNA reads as TGCGCCAGCAGCTTGGATCAGGGTTCAGATACGCAGTATTTT.

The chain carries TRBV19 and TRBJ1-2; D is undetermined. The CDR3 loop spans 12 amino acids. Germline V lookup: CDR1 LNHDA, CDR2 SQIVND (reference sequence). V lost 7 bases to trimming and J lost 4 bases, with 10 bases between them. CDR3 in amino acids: CASIGSSYGYTF. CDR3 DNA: TGTGCCAGTATCGGGTCGAGCTATGGCTACACCTTC.